This T cell receptor (beta chain) was captured in a study of T cell responses to AZD1222 COVID-19 vaccine. Using immunoSEQ multiplex PCR, the repertoire was profiled, and TCRdb retains in-frame clones only, with some absent. The profile shows about 200,000 clones, approximately 94% of them singletons. Study observations and caveats: White British people made up most donors, females outnumbered males, and clonal diversity was possibly underestimated.

Comments on this clone: Its specificity is unknown.

This receptor was taken from an adult who received the MenACWY meningococcal vaccine as a control. Sequencing used peripheral blood, obtained 28 days after the second dose of the MenACWY control vaccine.

The CDR3 here is CATSDPGAETQYF. CDR3 bases: TGTGCCACCAGTGATCCGGGAGCAGAGACCCAGTACTTC. J is TRBJ2-5 and V is TRBV24-1; TRBD2 might be the D (6 bases). The germline V gene encodes CDR1 KGHDR and CDR2 SFDVKD. The CDR3 consists of 13 residues. Trimming stripped 3 bases from V and 4 bases from J, with 8 bases between.